The entry that follows covers one T cell receptor (beta chain) sequence. Two negative PCRs, clearance, or symptom resolution characterized the recovered Cohort 3 donors. As originally analysed: Estimation of nucleated cell counts was performed using reference gene primer amplification. The data were produced by immunoSEQ multiplex PCR, yet TCRdb's version contains in-frame clones alone and is incomplete. V, J and clone size are those of that table, while D and trimming were read from the DNA. The sample lists about 370,000 clones; around 87% were seen once. The V gene's germline CDR1 is SGHAT and CDR2 FQNNGV. J was trimmed by 5 bases and V by 0 bases; bases with no gene match: 9. The CDR3 runs to 17 residues. The data derive from a study of blood T cell repertoires in COVID-19. Across the study: Sample material is recorded as cDNA or gDNA derived from T cells, B-cell-depleted T cells, or PBMCs.

What was sequenced was PBMCs or T cells enriched from blood (not recorded which). This clonotype was sampled from a man between 18 and 35 years old who had recovered from COVID-19. V is TRBV11-2 and J is TRBJ2-2; 7 bases are shared with TRBD1. The CDR3 sequence is CASSLEAATGRTGELFF. CDR3 DNA sequence: TGTGCCAGCAGCTTAGAAGCGGCGACAGGGAGAACCGGGGAGCTGTTTTTT.